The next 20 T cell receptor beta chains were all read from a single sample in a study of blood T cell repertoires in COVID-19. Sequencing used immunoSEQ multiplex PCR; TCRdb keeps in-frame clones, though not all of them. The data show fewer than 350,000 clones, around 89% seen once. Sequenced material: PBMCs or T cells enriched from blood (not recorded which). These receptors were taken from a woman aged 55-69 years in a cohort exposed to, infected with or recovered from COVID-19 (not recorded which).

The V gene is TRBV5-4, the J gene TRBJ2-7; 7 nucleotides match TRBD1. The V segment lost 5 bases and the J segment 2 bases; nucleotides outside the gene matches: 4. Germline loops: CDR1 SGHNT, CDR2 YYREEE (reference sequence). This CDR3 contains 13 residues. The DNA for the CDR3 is TGTGCCAGCAGGTTTCAGGGGGCCTACGAGCAGTACTTC. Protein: CASRFQGAYEQYF.

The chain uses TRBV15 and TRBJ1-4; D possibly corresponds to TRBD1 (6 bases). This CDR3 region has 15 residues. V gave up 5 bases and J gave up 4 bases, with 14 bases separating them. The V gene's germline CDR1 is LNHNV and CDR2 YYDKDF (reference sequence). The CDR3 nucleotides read TGTGCCACCAGCGAGACGGGGGGCTTTAATGAAAAACTGTTTTTT. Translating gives CATSETGGFNEKLFF.

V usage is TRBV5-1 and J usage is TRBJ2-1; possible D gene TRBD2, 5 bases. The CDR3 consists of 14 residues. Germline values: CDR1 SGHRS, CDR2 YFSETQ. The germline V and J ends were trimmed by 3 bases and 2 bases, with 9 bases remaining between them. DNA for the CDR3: TGCGCCAGCAGCTCAGCGGATGCCTACAATGAGCAGTTCTTC. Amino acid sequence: CASSSADAYNEQFF.

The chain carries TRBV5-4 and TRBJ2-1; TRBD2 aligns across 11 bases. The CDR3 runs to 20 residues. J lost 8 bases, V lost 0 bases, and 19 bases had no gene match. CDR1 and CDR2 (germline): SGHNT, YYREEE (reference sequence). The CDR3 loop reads CASSLVGGRVAGGPGDEQFF. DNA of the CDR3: TGTGCCAGCAGCTTGGTCGGGGGTAGGGTAGCGGGAGGGCCCGGAGATGAGCAGTTCTTC.

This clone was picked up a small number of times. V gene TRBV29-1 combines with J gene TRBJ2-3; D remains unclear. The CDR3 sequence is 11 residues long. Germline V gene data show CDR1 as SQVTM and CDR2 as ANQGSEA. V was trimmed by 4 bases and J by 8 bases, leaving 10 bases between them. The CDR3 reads CSVVPVGTQYF. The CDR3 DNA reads TGCAGCGTTGTCCCGGTCGGTACGCAGTATTTT.

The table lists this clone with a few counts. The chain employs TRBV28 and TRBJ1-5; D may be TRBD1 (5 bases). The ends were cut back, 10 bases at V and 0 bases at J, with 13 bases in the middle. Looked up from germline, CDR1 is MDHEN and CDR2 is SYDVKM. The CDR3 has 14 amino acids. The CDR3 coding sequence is TGTGCCATCCAGGGTTACCGTAGCAATCAGCCCCAGCATTTT. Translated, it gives CAIQGYRSNQPQHF.

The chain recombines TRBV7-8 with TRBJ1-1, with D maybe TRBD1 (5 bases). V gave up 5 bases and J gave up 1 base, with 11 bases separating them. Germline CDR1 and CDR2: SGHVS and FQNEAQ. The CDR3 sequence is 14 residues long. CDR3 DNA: TGTGCCAGCAGCCAATACGGACAGAACACTGAAGCTTTCTTT. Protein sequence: CASSQYGQNTEAFF. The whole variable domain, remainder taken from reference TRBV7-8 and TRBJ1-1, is GAGVSQSPRYKVAKRGQDVALRCDPISGHVSLFWYQQALGQGPEFLTYFQNEAQLDKSGLPSDRFFAERPEGSVSTLKIQRTQQEDSAVYLCASSQYGQNTEAFFGQGTRLTVV.

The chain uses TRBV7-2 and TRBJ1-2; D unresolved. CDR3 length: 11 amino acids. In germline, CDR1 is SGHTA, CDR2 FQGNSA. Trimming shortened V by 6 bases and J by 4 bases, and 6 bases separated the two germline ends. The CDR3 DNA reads TGTGCCAGCAGGATGAGCTATGGCTACACCTTC. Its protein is CASRMSYGYTF.

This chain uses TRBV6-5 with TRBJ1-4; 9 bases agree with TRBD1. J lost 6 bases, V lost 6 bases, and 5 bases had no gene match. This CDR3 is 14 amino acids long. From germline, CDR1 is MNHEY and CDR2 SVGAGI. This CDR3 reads CASRRDRDHEKLFF. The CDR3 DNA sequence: TGTGCCAGCAGAAGGGACAGGGACCATGAAAAACTGTTTTTT.

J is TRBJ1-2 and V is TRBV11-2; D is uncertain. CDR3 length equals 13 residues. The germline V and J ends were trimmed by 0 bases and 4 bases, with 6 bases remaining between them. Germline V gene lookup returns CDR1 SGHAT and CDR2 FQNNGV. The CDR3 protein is CASSLDRIYGYTF. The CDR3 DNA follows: TGTGCCAGCAGCTTAGACAGGATCTATGGCTACACCTTC.

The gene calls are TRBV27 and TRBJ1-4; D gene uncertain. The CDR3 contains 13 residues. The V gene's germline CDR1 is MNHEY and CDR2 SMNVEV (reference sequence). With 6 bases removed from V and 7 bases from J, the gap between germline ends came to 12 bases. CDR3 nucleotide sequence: TGTGCCAGCAGGCCGGGGAACGGTGAAAAACTGTTTTTT. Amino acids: CASRPGNGEKLFF.

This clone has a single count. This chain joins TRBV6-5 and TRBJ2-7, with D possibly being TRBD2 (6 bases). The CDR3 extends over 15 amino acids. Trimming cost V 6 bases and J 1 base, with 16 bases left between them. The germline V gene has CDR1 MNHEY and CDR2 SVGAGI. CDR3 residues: CASSHRLDLSYEQYF. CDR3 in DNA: TGTGCCAGCAGCCATAGACTAGATCTGTCCTACGAGCAGTACTTC.

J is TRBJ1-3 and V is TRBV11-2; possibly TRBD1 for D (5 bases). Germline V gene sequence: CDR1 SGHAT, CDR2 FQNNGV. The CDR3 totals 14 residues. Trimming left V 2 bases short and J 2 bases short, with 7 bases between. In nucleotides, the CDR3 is TGTGCCAGCAGCTTAACACAGGCTGGAAACACCATATATTTT. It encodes CASSLTQAGNTIYF.

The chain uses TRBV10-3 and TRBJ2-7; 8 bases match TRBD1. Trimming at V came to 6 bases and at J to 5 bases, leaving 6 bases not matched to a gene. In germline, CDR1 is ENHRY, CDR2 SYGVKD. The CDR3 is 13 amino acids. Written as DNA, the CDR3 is TGTGCCATCAGGGACAGGGATGATGACGAGCAGTACTTC. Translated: CAIRDRDDDEQYF.

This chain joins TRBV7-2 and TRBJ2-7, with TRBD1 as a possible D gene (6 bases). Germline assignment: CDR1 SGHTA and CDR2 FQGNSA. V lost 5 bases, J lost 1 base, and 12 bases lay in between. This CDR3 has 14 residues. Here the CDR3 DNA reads TGTGCCAGCAGCCCATGGGACACATCCTACGAGCAGTACTTC. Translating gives CASSPWDTSYEQYF.

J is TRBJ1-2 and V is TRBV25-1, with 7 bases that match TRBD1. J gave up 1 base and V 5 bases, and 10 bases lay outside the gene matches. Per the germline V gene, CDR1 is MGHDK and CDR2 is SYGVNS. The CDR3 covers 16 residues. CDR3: CASSTNRDSRNYGYTF. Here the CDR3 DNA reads TGTGCCAGCAGTACTAACCGGGACAGCCGTAACTATGGCTACACCTTC.

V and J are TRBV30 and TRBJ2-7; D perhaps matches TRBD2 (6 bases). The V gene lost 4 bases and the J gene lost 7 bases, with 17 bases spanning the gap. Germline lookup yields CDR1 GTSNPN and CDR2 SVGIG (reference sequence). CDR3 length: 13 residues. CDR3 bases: TGTGCCTGGACCCGGACTACCCGGTTGGAGCAGTACTTC. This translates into CAWTRTTRLEQYF. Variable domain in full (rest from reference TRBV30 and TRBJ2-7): SQTIHQWPATLVQPVGSPLSLECTVEGTSNPNLYWYRQAAGRGLQLLFYSVGIGQISSEVPQNLSASRPQDRQFILSSKKLLLSDSGFYLCAWTRTTRLEQYFGPGTRLTVT.

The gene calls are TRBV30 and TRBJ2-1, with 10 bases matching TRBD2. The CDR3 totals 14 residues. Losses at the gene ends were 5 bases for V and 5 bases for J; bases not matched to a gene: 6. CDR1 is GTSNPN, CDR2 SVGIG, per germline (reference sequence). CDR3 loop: CAWDGTSVNNEQFF. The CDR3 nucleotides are TGTGCCTGGGACGGGACTAGCGTAAACAATGAGCAGTTCTTC.

This chain's CDR3 is CASSLLQYGYTF. The CDR3 DNA sequence: TGTGCCAGCAGTCTCTTACAGTACGGCTACACCTTC. The rearrangement joins TRBV28 to TRBJ1-2; D is undetermined. Germline CDR1 reads MDHEN; CDR2 reads SYDVKM. V was clipped by 5 bases and J by 8 bases, with 12 bases between them. This CDR3 has 12 amino acids.

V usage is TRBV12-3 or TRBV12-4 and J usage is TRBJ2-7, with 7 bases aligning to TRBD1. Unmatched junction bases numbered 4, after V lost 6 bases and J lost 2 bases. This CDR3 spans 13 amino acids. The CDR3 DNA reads TGTGCCAGCAGGCCGACAGGGACCTACGAGCAGTACTTC. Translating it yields CASRPTGTYEQYF.